What follows are 9 T cell receptor beta chains derived from one specimen sequenced in a study of cytomegalovirus exposure and HLA in healthy donors. This PCR relied on a set of 60 Vbeta primers and 13 Jbeta primers. Generated by immunoSEQ multiplex PCR, the TCRdb table keeps only in-frame clones and is missing some. The sample lists around 190,000 clones, less than 85% occurring once. Input material: PBMCs. These receptors were obtained from a man aged 30-40 years in good health and CMV-seropositive.

This chain uses TRBV6-5 with TRBJ2-2; TRBD1 aligns across 7 bases. The CDR3 runs to 14 residues. V trimming: 8 bases; J trimming: 6 bases; junction bases outside the gene matches: 9. Germline loops: CDR1 MNHEY, CDR2 SVGAGI. CDR3 DNA sequence: TGTGCCAGCGACCGACAGGGTGGATCCGGGGAGCTGTTTTTT. It codes for CASDRQGGSGELFF.

Points on this clone: The junction differs from germline at one of its ends, possibly a read error. The gene calls are TRBV7-9 and TRBJ1-3, with 7 positions matching TRBD1. CDR3 length equals 15 residues. The germline gives CDR1 SEHNR, CDR2 FQNEAQ (reference sequence). CDR3 nucleotides: TGTTCCAGCAGCTCTCCCGGGACAGCGGGAAACACCATATATTTT. This codes for CSSSSPGTAGNTIYF.

This clone was seen a few times. The rearrangement uses TRBV5-1 and TRBJ2-3; 10 nucleotides line up with TRBD2. Per the germline V gene, CDR1 is SGHRS and CDR2 is YFSETQ. J was trimmed by 3 bases and V by 3 bases; bases with no gene match: 4. The CDR3 length is 15 residues. The CDR3 sequence: CASSSGTSETDTQYF. CDR3 in DNA: TGCGCCAGCAGCTCCGGGACTAGCGAGACAGATACGCAGTATTTT.

The chain couples TRBV29-1 to TRBJ2-1; maybe TRBD2 (6 bases). The CDR3 contains 14 residues. Looked up from germline, CDR1 is SQVTM and CDR2 is ANQGSEA. V gave up 4 bases and J gave up 3 bases, with 13 bases separating them. The CDR3 DNA reads as TGCAGCGTTGGGGAGCGGGCTTTCTACAATGAGCAGTTCTTC. Protein sequence: CSVGERAFYNEQFF.

This clone occurred a few times. V usage is TRBV5-8 and J usage is TRBJ1-5; D call uncertain. Trimming removed 2 bases at V and 2 bases at J, with 11 bases between. Germline assignment: CDR1 SGHTS and CDR2 YDEGEE. The CDR3 extends over 15 amino acids. CDR3 loop: CASSFHRAGNQPQHF. CDR3 DNA sequence: TGTGCCAGCAGCTTCCACCGCGCCGGCAATCAGCCCCAGCATTTT.

This clone was recorded a few times. This chain joins TRBV5-4 and TRBJ1-3, with 7 bases that match TRBD1. The V and J ends lost 0 bases and 4 bases, in that order; junction bases with no gene match: 10. The CDR3 is made up of 17 amino acids. Per the germline V gene, CDR1 is SGHNT and CDR2 is YYREEE (reference sequence). The CDR3 protein is CASSLGSDRQAGNTIYF. The CDR3 coding sequence is TGTGCCAGCAGCTTGGGGTCGGACAGGCAGGCCGGAAACACCATATATTTT.

This sequence joins TRBV6-6 and TRBJ1-4, with 10 bases lining up with TRBD1. The CDR3 spans 16 residues. CDR1 MNHNY and CDR2 SVGAGI come from the germline V gene (reference sequence). V shed 6 bases and J 5 bases; nucleotides not matched to a gene: 9. The CDR3 DNA follows: TGTGCCAGCAGAGGCACCCCGGGACAGGGGAATGAAAAACTGTTTTTT. Translated: CASRGTPGQGNEKLFF.

The rearrangement links TRBV30 to TRBJ1-1; possible D gene TRBD1, 5 bases. The germline gives CDR1 GTSNPN, CDR2 SVGIG (reference sequence). This CDR3 is built from 15 residues. V was trimmed by 0 bases and J by 7 bases, leaving 18 bases between them. In DNA, the CDR3 is TGTGCCTGGAGTGTACGTGGGGGGGGACTAGGTGAAGCTTTCTTT. This encodes CAWSVRGGGLGEAFF. The full variable domain, with the rest looked up from reference TRBV30 and TRBJ1-1, is SQTIHQWPATLVQPVGSPLSLECTVEGTSNPNLYWYRQAAGRGLQLLFYSVGIGQISSEVPQNLSASRPQDRQFILSSKKLLLSDSGFYLCAWSVRGGGLGEAFFGQGTRLTVV.

J is TRBJ1-3 and V is TRBV5-8; D gene uncertain. Deletions cut 3 bases from V and 0 bases from J, with 13 bases between. The CDR3 sequence is 16 residues long. CDR1 SGHTS and CDR2 YDEGEE come from the germline V gene. The CDR3 DNA reads as TGTGCCAGCAGCTGGATGGAGGTTAGCTCTGGAAACACCATATATTTT. Translating it yields CASSWMEVSSGNTIYF.